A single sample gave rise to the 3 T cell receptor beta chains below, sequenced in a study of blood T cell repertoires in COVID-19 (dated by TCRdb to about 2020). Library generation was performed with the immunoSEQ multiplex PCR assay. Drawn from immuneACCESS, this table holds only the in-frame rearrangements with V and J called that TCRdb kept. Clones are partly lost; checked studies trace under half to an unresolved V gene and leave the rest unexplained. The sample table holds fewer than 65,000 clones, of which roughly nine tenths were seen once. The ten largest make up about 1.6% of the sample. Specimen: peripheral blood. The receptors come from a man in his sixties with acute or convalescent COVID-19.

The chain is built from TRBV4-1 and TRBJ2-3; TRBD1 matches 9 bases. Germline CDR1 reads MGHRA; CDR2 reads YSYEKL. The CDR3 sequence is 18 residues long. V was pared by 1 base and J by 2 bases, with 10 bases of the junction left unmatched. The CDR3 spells CASSQARTGADYTDTQYF. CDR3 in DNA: TGCGCCAGCAGCCAAGCCCGGACAGGGGCGGACTACACAGATACGCAGTATTTT.

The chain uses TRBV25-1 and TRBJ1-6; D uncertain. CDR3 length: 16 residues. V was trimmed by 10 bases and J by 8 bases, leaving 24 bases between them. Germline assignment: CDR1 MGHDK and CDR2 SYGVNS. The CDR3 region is CATSDRDIGIDSPLHF. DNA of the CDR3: TGTGCCACCTCAGATCGGGATATTGGGATTGATTCACCCCTCCACTTT.

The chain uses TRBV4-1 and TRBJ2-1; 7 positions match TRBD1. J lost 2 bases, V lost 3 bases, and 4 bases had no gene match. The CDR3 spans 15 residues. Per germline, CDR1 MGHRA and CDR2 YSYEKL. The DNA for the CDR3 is TGCGCCAGCAGCCATGGGGACAGCACCTACAATGAGCAGTTCTTC. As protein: CASSHGDSTYNEQFF.